This TCR beta chain was recovered during a study of blood T cell repertoires in COVID-19. Trimming shortened V by 0 bases and J by 0 bases, and 10 bases separated the two germline ends. Germline CDR1 and CDR2: SGHRS and YFSETQ. This CDR3 comprises 16 residues. Original data processing: Quantification of nucleated cells was approximated via reference gene primer amplification. Assay used: immunoSEQ multiplex PCR; TCRdb lists only in-frame clones, some missing. V and J calls and clone size are those listed in that table; D and trimming were worked out from the DNA. The table has 160,000 or so clones, approximately 80% seen once.

The chain carries TRBV5-1 and TRBJ1-3; D remains ambiguous. The sample consisted of peripheral blood. The sequence came from a woman between 45 and 65 years old with acute or convalescent COVID-19. The CDR3 region has the DNA TGCGCCAGCAGCTTGGCTCCCATCAGCTCTGGAAACACCATATATTTT. Amino acid sequence: CASSLAPISSGNTIYF.